The next 3 T cell receptor beta chains were all read from a single sample in a study of blood T cell repertoires in COVID-19. Assay used: immunoSEQ multiplex PCR; TCRdb lists only in-frame clones, some missing. The repertoire holds more than 200,000 clones, with 70% to 90% as singletons. The sample consisted of peripheral blood. The source of these receptors is a man younger than 35 with active or convalescent COVID-19.

This chain uses TRBV7-9 with TRBJ2-3; D unresolved. Germline V lookup: CDR1 SEHNR, CDR2 FQNEAQ (reference sequence). The CDR3 totals 12 residues. The CDR3 DNA is TGTGCAGGAGCAAACACGTTAGATACGCAGTATTTT. Residues: CAGANTLDTQYF.

This chain joins TRBV19 and TRBJ2-7, with D perhaps matching TRBD2 (5 bases). Looked up from germline, CDR1 is LNHDA and CDR2 is SQIVND (reference sequence). The CDR3 consists of 13 residues. With 6 bases removed from V and 2 bases from J, the gap between germline ends came to 11 bases. The CDR3 spells CASRGSGAYEQYF. In DNA form, the CDR3 reads TGTGCCAGTAGGGGAAGCGGAGCCTACGAGCAGTACTTC.

The chain's CDR3 is CASSLESYNEQFF. The CDR3, as DNA: TGTGCCAGCAGCCTGGAGAGTTACAATGAGCAGTTCTTC. The chain carries TRBV7-9 and TRBJ2-1; D is ambiguous. The length of the CDR3 is 13 residues. Germline CDR1 reads SEHNR; CDR2 reads FQNEAQ (reference sequence). Trimming removed 5 bases from V and 4 bases from J, with 9 bases in between.